The following is a T cell receptor beta chain sequence with its context. Its antigen is currently unknown. These data are taken from a study of blood T cells in healthy people across ages. General study findings and limits: Long-lived donors had more naive CD4+ cells and higher diversity than aged donors.

A J-beta primer mix and a sample-barcoded 5' primer were used in a second PCR of about 6 to 12 cycles. A single record per CDR3 protein comes from TCRdb applying MiXCR to the 5' RACE reads. The data show about 1.1 million distinct CDR3 sequences, around two fifths seen once. Per the germline V gene, CDR1 is LGHDT and CDR2 is YNNKEL (reference sequence). The germline V and J ends were trimmed by 5 bases and 4 bases, with 24 bases remaining between them. CDR3 length: 18 amino acids. This rearrangement joins TRBV3-1 to TRBJ2-1, with D perhaps TRBD1 or TRBD2 (5 bases each). This receptor was taken from a man between 18 and 29 years old in good health. The source material was blood. The chain's CDR3 is CASSSRSFTPGGYNEQFF. The CDR3 DNA reads TGTGCCAGCAGCTCTCGGTCCTTCACGCCTGGGGGTTACAATGAGCAGTTCTTC.